The sequence of this T cell receptor beta chain was determined in a study of glioma-infiltrating T cells. Whole-study results and caveats: Tissue-blood divergence was below expectation in non-neoplastic patients, above in gliomas. CDR3 overlap between tissue and blood was very small.

Using RNA template, CDR3s of TCR alpha and beta were amplified with iRepertoire arm-PCR. Input was roughly 95-400 ng of tissue mRNA or PBMC total RNA. TCRdb re-called the multiplex PCR reads through MiXCR, storing one row per CDR3 protein. The sample lists tens of thousands of distinct CDR3 sequences; around a quarter were seen once. This CDR3 region has 16 residues. The germline V and J ends were trimmed by 2 bases and 13 bases, with 21 bases remaining between them. Germline CDR1 is SSHAT and CDR2 is FNYEAQ (reference sequence). This clonotype showed up many times. Its antigen is undetermined. This receptor was identified in a human donor with low-grade glioma or glioblastoma, undergoing nonglioma brain surgery, or in good health (not recorded which). Sequencing input: glioma tissue, nonneoplastic brain tissue, or PBMCs (not recorded which). This chain links TRBV7-7 with TRBJ2-6; D is possibly TRBD1 (5 bases). The CDR3 DNA is TGTGCCAGCAGCTTATCCCCCCCGGACACGGAGATTGTCCTGACTTTC. It specifies CASSLSPPDTEIVLTF.